The present T cell receptor beta chain was sequenced within a study of blood T cell repertoires in COVID-19. As for the study in general: The United States, Italy and Spain provided the acute and convalescent COVID-19 samples.

Original methodology: Amplified reference gene primers provided the basis for estimating nucleated cell counts. Clones were read by immunoSEQ multiplex PCR, and TCRdb kept only the in-frame ones, dropping some. V, J and clone size derive from that table, while D and trimming were established from the DNA sequence. This table has about 170,000 clones, 80% to 90% appearing once. The germline V gene has CDR1 MNHEY and CDR2 SVGAGI. The junction had 4 bases not matched to a gene; V was cut back by 5 bases and J by 4 bases. The CDR3 covers 13 residues. This chain uses TRBV6-5 with TRBJ1-1; 7 bases are a match to TRBD1. Sequences were obtained from peripheral blood. The clonotype originates from a man aged 35 to 55 who had recovered from COVID-19. CDR3 nucleotide sequence: TGTGCCAGCAGTACCTCAGGGGGCACTGAAGCTTTCTTT. The encoded protein is CASSTSGGTEAFF.